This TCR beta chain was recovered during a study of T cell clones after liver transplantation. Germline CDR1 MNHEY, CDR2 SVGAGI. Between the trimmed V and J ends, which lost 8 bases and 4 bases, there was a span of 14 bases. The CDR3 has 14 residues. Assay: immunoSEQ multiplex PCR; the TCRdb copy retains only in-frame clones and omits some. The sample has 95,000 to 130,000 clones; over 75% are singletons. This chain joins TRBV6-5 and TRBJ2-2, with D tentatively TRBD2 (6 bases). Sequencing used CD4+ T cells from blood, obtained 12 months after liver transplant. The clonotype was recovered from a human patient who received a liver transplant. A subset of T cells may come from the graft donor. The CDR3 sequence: CASSAGLLTGELFF. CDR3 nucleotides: TGTGCCAGCTCAGCTGGACTACTCACCGGGGAGCTGTTTTTT.